The rows below give T cell receptor beta chains drawn from one sample of a study of spatial heterogeneity in lung cancer. TCRdb reprocessed the 5' RACE reads with MiXCR, giving one entry per CDR3 protein. The table includes approximately 25,000 distinct CDR3 sequences, 8.8% detected once. The specimen was lung tumor tissue, collected at surgery. The receptors were gathered from a male donor with early-stage non-small cell lung cancer. The CDR3 runs from the conserved cysteine through the conserved F or W. Each record gives: D gene, V gene, clone size, J gene, CDR3 length, CDR3 protein, CDR3 DNA. A D gene is named only where the DNA matches it firmly. The size field is filled for only some rows; it gives once, few, many or a size class.

TRBD1,TRBV28,many,TRBJ2-5,16,CASSLGTGYTGGTQYF,TGTGCCAGCAGTTTAGGGACAGGGTATACCGGGGGGACCCAGTACTTC
TRBD1,TRBV20-1,once,TRBJ1-2,13,CSVGTAPNYGYTF,TGCAGTGTTGGGACAGCGCCCAACTATGGCTACACCTTC
NA,TRBV12-1,many,TRBJ2-2,15,CASSAGTGSTGELFF,TGTGCCAGCAGTGCCGGGACAGGGTCCACCGGGGAGCTGTTTTTT
TRBD1,TRBV9,NA,TRBJ2-1,15,CASSGGQGLYNEQFF,TGTGCCAGCAGCGGGGGACAGGGACTTTACAATGAGCAGTTCTTC
NA,TRBV2,many,TRBJ1-4,15,CATKLQGTLEEKLFF,TGTGCCACCAAGTTACAGGGTACCTTAGAAGAAAAACTGTTTTTT
TRBD1,TRBV12-3/TRBV12-4,NA,TRBJ2-7,14,CASSLRTGSYEQYF,TGTGCCAGCAGTTTAAGGACAGGCTCCTACGAGCAGTACTTC
NA,TRBV9,many,TRBJ1-1,15,CASSVGGPRGTEAFF,TGTGCCAGCAGCGTAGGGGGCCCAAGAGGCACTGAAGCTTTCTTT
NA,TRBV5-6,medium-sized,TRBJ2-7,14,CASSTRGFSYEQYF,TGTGCCAGCAGCACACGGGGTTTCTCCTACGAGCAGTACTTC
NA,TRBV7-9,medium-sized,TRBJ2-3,18,CASSLPLTGPSSTDTQYF,TGTGCCAGCAGCTTACCTTTGACAGGTCCCTCTAGCACAGATACGCAGTATTTT
TRBD2,TRBV6-5,medium-sized,TRBJ2-1,13,CASSYLADNEQFF,TGTGCCAGCAGTTACCTAGCGGACAATGAGCAGTTCTTC
NA,TRBV7-2,NA,TRBJ2-3,17,CASSLVWWGAITDTQYF,TGTGCCAGCAGCTTAGTATGGTGGGGGGCGATCACAGATACGCAGTATTTT
NA,TRBV5-5,many,TRBJ1-6,15,CASSSLQGNNSPLHF,TGTGCCAGCAGCTCCCTGCAGGGGAATAATTCACCCCTCCACTTT
NA,TRBV27,few,TRBJ1-2,11,CASGTYYGYTF,TGTGCCAGCGGGACTTACTATGGCTACACCTTC
NA,TRBV6-1,few,TRBJ1-5,16,CASSARQELSNQPQHF,TGTGCCAGCAGTGCCCGACAGGAGCTTAGCAATCAGCCCCAGCATTTT
TRBD1,TRBV9,many,TRBJ1-1,14,CASSSGQGNTEAFF,TGTGCCAGCAGTTCTGGACAGGGGAACACTGAAGCTTTCTTT
NA,TRBV7-3,many,TRBJ2-3,14,CASSQSGGTDTQYF,TGTGCCAGCAGCCAGAGTGGGGGCACAGATACGCAGTATTTT
TRBD2,TRBV4-2,many,TRBJ2-3,16,CASSHETSGEGDTQYF,TGTGCCAGCAGCCATGAGACTAGCGGGGAGGGAGATACGCAGTATTTT
TRBD2,TRBV7-2,NA,TRBJ2-1,15,CASSPGTSVYNEQFF,TGTGCCAGCAGCCCCGGGACTAGCGTCTACAATGAGCAGTTCTTC
NA,TRBV13,NA,TRBJ1-2,20,CASSLKVRAGPISSNYGYTF,TGTGCCAGCAGCTTAAAGGTGAGGGCAGGGCCGATTTCATCTAACTATGGCTACACCTTC
NA,TRBV3-1,many,TRBJ2-2,15,CASRPTDLGTGELFF,TGTGCCAGCAGACCGACTGACTTGGGCACCGGGGAGCTGTTTTTT
TRBD2,TRBV5-1,NA,TRBJ2-3,17,CASSLNPGLAVPLAQYF,TGCGCCAGCAGCTTGAATCCAGGACTAGCGGTACCCTTAGCGCAGTATTTT
TRBD1,TRBV28,NA,TRBJ1-2,16,CASRKIPGTGWYGYTF,TGTGCCAGCAGAAAAATCCCAGGGACAGGCTGGTATGGCTACACCTTC
NA,TRBV11-2,NA,TRBJ2-7,14,CASRLSVDSPPQYF,TGTGCCAGCAGACTGTCGGTGGACAGCCCTCCTCAGTACTTC
TRBD2,TRBV3-1,many,TRBJ2-7,15,CASSQLAGGTYEQYF,TGTGCCAGCAGCCAACTAGCGGGGGGCACCTACGAGCAGTACTTC
NA,TRBV27,many,TRBJ1-4,15,CASSPPGATNEKLFF,TGTGCCAGCAGTCCCCCAGGCGCAACTAATGAAAAACTGTTTTTT
TRBD1,TRBV6-2/TRBV6-3,many,TRBJ2-7,16,CASSYRVDRASYEQYF,TGTGCCAGCAGTTATCGAGTAGACAGGGCATCCTACGAGCAGTACTTC
TRBD2,TRBV2,medium-sized,TRBJ2-1,14,CASSQVAGLNEQFF,TGTGCCAGCAGCCAAGTAGCGGGACTAAATGAGCAGTTCTTC
NA,TRBV12-3/TRBV12-4,many,TRBJ2-1,15,CASSLRGGPAGEQFF,TGTGCCAGCAGTTTAAGGGGGGGCCCCGCCGGTGAGCAGTTCTTC
TRBD2,TRBV20-1,NA,TRBJ2-7,14,CSALGTSRPYEQYF,TGCAGTGCGTTAGGGACTAGCCGACCCTACGAGCAGTACTTC
NA,TRBV28,many,TRBJ2-5,11,CASHDGETQYF,TGTGCCAGCCACGACGGGGAGACCCAGTACTTC